A selection of T cell receptor beta chains follows, all from one sample in a study of cytomegalovirus exposure and HLA in healthy donors. Libraries were prepared by immunoSEQ multiplex PCR; TCRdb keeps only in-frame clonotypes and omits some of them. The sample contains roughly 160,000 clones, roughly 84% of which appear only once. The sample consisted of PBMCs. The receptors originated from a man aged 30 to 39 in good health and CMV-seronegative. Each CDR3 is given with its conserved first and last residue. The D gene is left open where the match is weak. Clone size is stated in some rows and not others, as once, few, many or a class when expanded.

>NA|TRBV6-5|NA|TRBJ2-7
CASSYSFRGDHEQYF
TGTGCCAGCAGTTACTCGTTCAGGGGCGACCACGAGCAGTACTTC
>NA|TRBV5-1|NA|TRBJ1-5
CASSLGVEGSQPQHF
TGCGCCAGCAGCTTGGGGGTAGAGGGAAGTCAGCCCCAGCATTTT
>TRBD2|TRBV7-9|NA|TRBJ2-1
CASSLGLAGNNEQFF
TGTGCCAGCAGCCTCGGACTAGCGGGCAACAATGAGCAGTTCTTC
>NA|TRBV11-1|NA|TRBJ1-1
CASSLARGSTEAFF
TGTGCCAGCAGCTTAGCTAGGGGGAGCACTGAAGCTTTCTTT
>NA|TRBV7-9|NA|TRBJ2-3
CASSLALRGYSTDTQYF
TGTGCCAGCAGCTTAGCGCTGCGAGGGTACAGCACAGATACGCAGTATTTT
>NA|TRBV11-2|once|TRBJ2-7
CASSSPGHRYEQYF
TGTGCCAGCAGCTCACCGGGACACCGCTACGAGCAGTACTTC
>NA|TRBV2|NA|TRBJ1-4
CASRATSEKLFF
TGTGCCAGCAGGGCCACGTCTGAAAAACTGTTTTTT
>TRBD1|TRBV7-9|few|TRBJ2-3
CASRLRTGSPDTQYF
TGTGCCAGCAGACTACGGACAGGTAGCCCAGATACGCAGTATTTT
>TRBD1|TRBV27|NA|TRBJ1-5
CASSFVRAGGAQPQHF
TGTGCCAGCAGTTTTGTTAGGGCAGGGGGCGCTCAGCCCCAGCATTTT
>NA|TRBV13|NA|TRBJ2-2
CASSFVPQGSGELFF
TGTGCCAGCAGCTTTGTGCCCCAGGGGTCCGGGGAGCTGTTTTTT
>NA|TRBV2|NA|TRBJ2-7
CASSWPDAVYEQYF
TGTGCCAGCAGTTGGCCCGATGCCGTCTACGAGCAGTACTTC
>TRBD2|TRBV5-6|NA|TRBJ2-1
CASSLGLAGFANEQFF
TGTGCCAGCTCCTTGGGGCTAGCGGGATTCGCCAATGAGCAGTTCTTC
>NA|TRBV11-1|once|TRBJ2-3
CASRRKEGGRRTDTQYF
TGTGCCAGCCGGCGGAAAGAGGGAGGCCGCCGCACAGATACGCAGTATTTT
>NA|TRBV29-1|NA|TRBJ2-2
CSVGQVMAGELFF
TGCAGCGTTGGGCAAGTGATGGCCGGGGAGCTGTTTTTT
>NA|TRBV4-2|NA|TRBJ2-3
CASSQGPGGPADTQYF
TGTGCCAGCAGCCAAGGTCCCGGGGGGCCGGCAGATACGCAGTATTTT
>TRBD2|TRBV29-1|NA|TRBJ2-1
CSATGTSGTNELQFF
TGCAGCGCTACCGGGACTAGCGGGACCAATGAGTTGCAGTTCTTC
>NA|TRBV28|NA|TRBJ1-2
CASGSEGEGGYTF
TGTGCCAGCGGTTCCGAAGGGGAGGGAGGCTACACCTTC
>TRBD1|TRBV29-1|NA|TRBJ2-7
CSVEGRQGASYEQYF
TGCAGCGTTGAAGGTAGACAGGGGGCGAGCTACGAGCAGTACTTC
>NA|TRBV7-9|few|TRBJ2-7
CASSLSYEQYF
TGTGCCAGCAGCCTTTCCTACGAGCAGTACTTC
>TRBD1|TRBV4-1|NA|TRBJ1-2
CASSQGESRGRRGYGYTF
TGCGCCAGCAGCCAAGGGGAATCCAGGGGGCGTAGGGGCTATGGCTACACCTTC
>TRBD1|TRBV7-2|NA|TRBJ2-7
CASSPKMTGWGYEQYF
TGTGCCAGCAGCCCTAAAATGACAGGGTGGGGATACGAGCAGTACTTC
>TRBD1|TRBV9|NA|TRBJ1-2
CASSATQGASPYGYTF
TGTGCCAGCAGCGCAACACAGGGGGCCAGTCCCTATGGCTACACCTTC
>TRBD1|TRBV7-2|NA|TRBJ2-7
CASSLAGQGTYEQYF
TGTGCCAGCAGCTTAGCGGGACAGGGGACCTACGAGCAGTACTTC
>TRBD1|TRBV19|NA|TRBJ1-3
CASSIAGRGPNTIYF
TGTGCCAGTAGTATAGCCGGCAGGGGGCCGAACACCATATATTTT
>NA|TRBV5-1|NA|TRBJ2-5
CATGAGVGETQYF
TGCGCCACAGGGGCGGGGGTCGGAGAGACCCAGTACTTC
>NA|TRBV7-8|NA|TRBJ2-7
CASSLPELDDRLTYEQYF
TGTGCCAGCAGCTTACCAGAACTAGACGATAGACTAACCTACGAGCAGTACTTC
>NA|TRBV4-1|NA|TRBJ1-1
CASSQDLRGGGVEAFF
TGCGCCAGCAGCCAAGATTTGAGGGGCGGCGGGGTTGAAGCTTTCTTT